The clone carrying this TCR beta chain was seen only a few times. This entry is derived from a study of blood T cell repertoires in COVID-19. Per the original methods: From reference gene primer amplification, estimates of nucleated cell counts were derived. The data were produced by immunoSEQ multiplex PCR, yet TCRdb's version contains in-frame clones alone and is incomplete. The V and J calls and the clone size are those of that table, but D and trimming were determined from the DNA. The repertoire holds tens of thousands of clones, with over 60% as singletons. Germline V gene lookup returns CDR1 MDHEN and CDR2 SYDVKM. The ends lost 3 bases at V and 1 base at J; junction bases unmatched: 16. The CDR3 runs 21 residues.

The chain has TRBV28 and TRBJ1-3; 12 bases map to TRBD1. Sequencing was done on a sample of peripheral blood. The receptor was isolated from a human donor in a cohort sampled during active COVID-19. CDR3 amino acids: CASSFPTAGTGGLRSGNTIYF. The CDR3 nucleotides read TGTGCCAGCAGTTTTCCTACGGCCGGGACAGGGGGCCTCAGATCTGGAAACACCATATATTTT.